Included here is one T cell receptor (beta chain) sequence, with context. Its matching antigen is unknown. The germline V gene encodes CDR1 LNHDA and CDR2 SQIVND (reference sequence). V was trimmed by 3 bases and J by 9 bases, leaving 18 bases between them. This CDR3 comprises 15 residues. This record comes from a study of OX40 agonist ivuxolimab in advanced cancers. Study-level points and caveats: At 0.1 to 3.0 mg/kg, CD4+ and CD8+ blood T cells expanded clonally by week 6.

Profiled with immunoSEQ multiplex PCR; TCRdb holds only in-frame clones, not every one. Here the sample spans about 77,000 clones, around 88% being singletons. This receptor was obtained from an adult with an advanced solid tumor such as melanoma, head and neck, liver or kidney cancer. The material sequenced was CD4+ or CD8+ T cells sorted from blood, taken in a trial of the OX40 agonist ivuxolimab. V and J are TRBV19 and TRBJ2-1; weak D call: TRBD1 (5 bases). CDR3 amino acids: CASSIRARKSGEQFF. The CDR3, as DNA: TGTGCCAGTAGTATCAGGGCTCGCAAATCAGGTGAGCAGTTCTTC.